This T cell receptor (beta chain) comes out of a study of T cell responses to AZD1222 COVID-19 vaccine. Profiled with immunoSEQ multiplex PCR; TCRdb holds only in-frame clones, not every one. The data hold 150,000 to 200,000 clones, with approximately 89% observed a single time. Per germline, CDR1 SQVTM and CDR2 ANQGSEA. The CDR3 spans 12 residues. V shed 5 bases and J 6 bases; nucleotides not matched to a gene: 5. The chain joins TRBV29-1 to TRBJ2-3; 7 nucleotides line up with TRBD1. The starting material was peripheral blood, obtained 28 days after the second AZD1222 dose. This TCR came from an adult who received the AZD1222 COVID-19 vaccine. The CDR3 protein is CSVLTTGDTQYF. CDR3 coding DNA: TGCAGCGTTCTAACGACAGGGGATACGCAGTATTTT.